This is a list of T cell receptor beta chains from one sample in a study of T cells after yellow fever vaccination. TCRdb re-analysed the 5' RACE reads in MiXCR, keeping a single row per CDR3 protein. Of 250,000 to 400,000 distinct CDR3 sequences listed, approximately 4% were seen once; the top ten hold roughly 25%. The sequencing here drew on PBMCs, taken 5 days after the yellow fever booster vaccination. The origin of the receptors is a man younger than 35 who received the YFV17D yellow fever vaccine. CDR3s include the opening cysteine and the closing phenylalanine or tryptophan. The D gene is left open where the match is weak. Clone size is given for some rows only: seen once, a few or many times, or a class if the clone is expanded.

v_call: TRBV5-4
clone_size: .
j_call: TRBJ1-2
d_call: TRBD1
cdr3_aa: CASSRDRAIGYGYTF
cdr3_nt: TGTGCCAGCAGCCGGGACAGGGCGATTGGCTATGGCTACACCTTC

v_call: TRBV7-3
clone_size: many
j_call: TRBJ2-1
d_call: .
cdr3_aa: CASSPAPNNEQFF
cdr3_nt: TGTGCCAGCAGCCCGGCCCCTAACAATGAGCAGTTCTTC

v_call: TRBV7-2
clone_size: many
j_call: TRBJ1-2
d_call: TRBD1
cdr3_aa: CASSPPGQGQLRDGYTF
cdr3_nt: TGTGCCAGCAGTCCACCGGGACAGGGGCAGCTTCGGGATGGCTACACCTTC

v_call: TRBV29-1
clone_size: few
j_call: TRBJ2-3
d_call: .
cdr3_aa: CSLWAAHTQYF
cdr3_nt: TGCAGCTTATGGGCCGCCCATACGCAGTATTTT

v_call: TRBV20-1
clone_size: few
j_call: TRBJ2-7
d_call: TRBD1
cdr3_aa: CSARVSDRAYEQYF
cdr3_nt: TGCAGTGCTAGAGTGTCCGACAGGGCCTACGAGCAGTACTTC

v_call: TRBV20-1
clone_size: few
j_call: TRBJ2-4
d_call: TRBD2
cdr3_aa: CSAQREGLIAKNIQYF
cdr3_nt: TGCAGTGCCCAGAGGGAGGGCTTAATCGCCAAAAACATTCAGTACTTC

v_call: TRBV5-4
clone_size: many
j_call: TRBJ2-3
d_call: TRBD1
cdr3_aa: CASSLPDRVELADTQYF
cdr3_nt: TGTGCCAGCAGCTTGCCCGACAGGGTTGAGTTGGCAGATACGCAGTATTTT

v_call: TRBV4-1
clone_size: .
j_call: TRBJ1-2
d_call: .
cdr3_aa: CASSQELGYGYTF
cdr3_nt: TGCGCCAGCAGCCAAGAGTTGGGCTATGGCTACACCTTC

v_call: TRBV7-3
clone_size: few
j_call: TRBJ2-3
d_call: .
cdr3_aa: CASSPRMAGNTDTQYF
cdr3_nt: TGTGCCAGCAGCCCCCGGATGGCAGGGAACACAGATACGCAGTATTTT

v_call: TRBV5-1
clone_size: .
j_call: TRBJ2-7
d_call: TRBD1
cdr3_aa: CASSLGDSFPPQDEQYF
cdr3_nt: TGCGCCAGCAGCTTGGGGGACAGTTTTCCTCCGCAGGACGAGCAGTACTTC

v_call: TRBV11-1
clone_size: many
j_call: TRBJ2-1
d_call: .
cdr3_aa: CASSLVAGGNEQFF
cdr3_nt: TGTGCCAGCAGCCTAGTGGCAGGGGGGAATGAGCAGTTCTTC

v_call: TRBV7-3
clone_size: .
j_call: TRBJ2-1
d_call: TRBD2
cdr3_aa: CASSAQTSGAREQFF
cdr3_nt: TGTGCCAGCAGCGCTCAGACTAGCGGGGCGCGTGAGCAGTTCTTC